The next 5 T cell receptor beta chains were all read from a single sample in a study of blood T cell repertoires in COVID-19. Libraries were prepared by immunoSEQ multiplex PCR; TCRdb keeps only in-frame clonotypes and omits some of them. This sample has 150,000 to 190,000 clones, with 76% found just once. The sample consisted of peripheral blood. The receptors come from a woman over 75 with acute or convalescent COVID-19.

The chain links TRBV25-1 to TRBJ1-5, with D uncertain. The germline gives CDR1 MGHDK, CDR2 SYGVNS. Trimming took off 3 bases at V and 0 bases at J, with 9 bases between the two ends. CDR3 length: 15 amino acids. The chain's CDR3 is CASSDAGDSNQPQHF. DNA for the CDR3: TGTGCCAGCAGTGATGCAGGCGATAGCAATCAGCCCCAGCATTTT.

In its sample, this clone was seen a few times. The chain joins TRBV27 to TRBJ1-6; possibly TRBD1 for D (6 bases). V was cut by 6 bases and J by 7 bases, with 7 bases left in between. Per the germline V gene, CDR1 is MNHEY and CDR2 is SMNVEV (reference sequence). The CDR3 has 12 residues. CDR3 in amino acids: CASRTGNSPLHF. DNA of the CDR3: TGTGCCAGCAGAACAGGGAATTCACCCCTCCACTTT.

The CDR3 DNA reads as TGTGCCATCAGCTTCTCGGCCCTCCTAGGCAATGAGCAGTTCTTC. Amino acids: CAISFSALLGNEQFF. The chain uses TRBV10-3 and TRBJ2-1; D is unclear. This CDR3 has 15 amino acids. In germline, CDR1 is ENHRY, CDR2 SYGVKD. Trimming shortened V by 6 bases and J by 6 bases, and 18 bases separated the two germline ends.

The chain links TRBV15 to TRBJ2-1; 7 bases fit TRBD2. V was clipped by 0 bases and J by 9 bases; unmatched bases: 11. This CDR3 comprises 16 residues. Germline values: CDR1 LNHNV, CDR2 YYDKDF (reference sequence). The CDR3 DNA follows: TGTGCCACCAGCAGAGATTGGAGCGGGGCCCGCCCTGAGCAGTTCTTC. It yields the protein CATSRDWSGARPEQFF.

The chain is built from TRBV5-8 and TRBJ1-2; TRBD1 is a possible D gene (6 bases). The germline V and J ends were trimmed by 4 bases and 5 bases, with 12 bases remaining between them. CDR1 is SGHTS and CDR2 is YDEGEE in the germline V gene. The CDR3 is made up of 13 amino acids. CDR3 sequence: CASSPRTVYGYTF. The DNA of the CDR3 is TGTGCCAGCAGCCCCCGGACAGTTTATGGCTACACCTTC.